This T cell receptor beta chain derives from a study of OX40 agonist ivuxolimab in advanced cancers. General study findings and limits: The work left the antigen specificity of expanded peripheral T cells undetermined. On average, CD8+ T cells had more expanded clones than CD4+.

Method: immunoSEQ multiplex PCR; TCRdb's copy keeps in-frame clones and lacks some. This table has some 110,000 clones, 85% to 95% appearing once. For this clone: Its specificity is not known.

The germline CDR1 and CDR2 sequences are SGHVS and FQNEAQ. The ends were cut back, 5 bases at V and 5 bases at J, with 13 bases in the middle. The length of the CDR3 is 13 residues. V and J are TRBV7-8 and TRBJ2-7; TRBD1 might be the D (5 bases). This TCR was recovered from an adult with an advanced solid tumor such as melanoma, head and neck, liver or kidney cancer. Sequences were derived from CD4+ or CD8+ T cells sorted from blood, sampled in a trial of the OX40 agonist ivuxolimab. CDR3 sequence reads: CASSPGHPHEQYF. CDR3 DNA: TGTGCCAGCAGCCCCGGACACCCCCACGAGCAGTACTTC.